Below, 17 T cell receptor beta chains from the same sample are listed, as sequenced in a study of a mutant IDH1 vaccine in newly diagnosed glioma. Time point in this sample: week 5, during vaccination. Doses consisted of 300 ug of mutant IDH1 20-mer peptide each, paired with topical imiquimod. These TCRs' antigens remain unknown. Clones were read by immunoSEQ multiplex PCR, and TCRdb kept only the in-frame ones, dropping some. The table shows about 51,000 clones, with roughly 73% occurring only once. This specimen consisted of PBMCs, obtained from a glioma patient whose treatment included an IDH1 peptide vaccine. These TCRs come from a man aged 50 or older with glioma.

The chain joins TRBV28 to TRBJ1-1, with D maybe TRBD1 (6 bases). The CDR3 runs to 14 residues. The V end was cut by 6 bases, the J end by 1 base, with 12 bases between. The germline CDR1 and CDR2 sequences are MDHEN and SYDVKM. The CDR3 region is CASRKGDRNTEAFF. CDR3 nucleotide sequence: TGTGCCAGCAGAAAGGGGGACCGGAACACTGAAGCTTTCTTT.

The chain links TRBV5-1 to TRBJ2-7, with 7 bases aligning to TRBD1. This CDR3 is 14 amino acids long. V dropped 4 bases and J dropped 0; count of bases not matched to a gene: 4. CDR1 is SGHRS and CDR2 is YFSETQ in the germline V gene. CDR3 protein: CASSKQGSSYEQYF. The CDR3 nucleotides are TGCGCCAGCAGCAAACAGGGGAGCTCCTACGAGCAGTACTTC.

This clone was found a few times. The gene calls are TRBV9 and TRBJ2-7, with 11 bases matching TRBD1. Germline-derived CDR1 and CDR2 are SGDLS and YYNGEE. V was clipped by 4 bases and J by 6 bases; unmatched bases: 9. CDR3 length: 15 residues. The DNA of the CDR3 is TGTGCCAGCAGCTCCGGACAGGGGGCCTTGGGCGAGCAGTACTTC. This codes for CASSSGQGALGEQYF.

The V gene is TRBV5-6, the J gene TRBJ1-2; D perhaps matches TRBD1 (5 bases). This CDR3 has 16 residues. The V gene's germline CDR1 is SGHDT and CDR2 YYEEEE. V dropped 4 bases and J dropped 4 bases, with 20 bases sitting between them. The CDR3 is CASSPLSGRVVYGYTF. Written as DNA, the CDR3 is TGTGCCAGCAGCCCCCTTAGTGGCAGGGTTGTCTATGGCTACACCTTC.

The rearrangement joins TRBV7-9 to TRBJ1-5, with 8 bases fitting TRBD1. The CDR3 is 14 residues long. Germline V gene data show CDR1 as SEHNR and CDR2 as FQNEAQ (reference sequence). Trimming took 5 bases from V and 7 from J; bases not matched to a gene: 7. The CDR3 here is CASSMTGAGQPQHF. The CDR3 nucleotides read TGTGCCAGCAGCATGACAGGGGCAGGGCAGCCCCAGCATTTT. Supplemented by reference TRBV7-9 and TRBJ1-5, the full variable domain reads DTGVSQNPRHKITKRGQNVTFRCDPISEHNRLYWYRQTLGQGPEFLTYFQNEAQLEKSRLLSDRFSAERPKGSFSTLEIQRTEQGDSAMYLCASSMTGAGQPQHFGDGTRLSIL.

This clone is a singleton in its sample. This sequence joins TRBV5-1 and TRBJ2-7; TRBD1 might be the D (5 bases). CDR1 SGHRS and CDR2 YFSETQ come from the germline V gene. V was clipped by 6 bases and J by 4 bases, with 17 bases between them. The CDR3 has 14 amino acids. The CDR3 DNA is TGCGCCAGCAATCCCGACAGAAGAGGATACGAGCAGTACTTC. As protein: CASNPDRRGYEQYF.

The rearrangement uses TRBV29-1 and TRBJ1-3, with D unresolved. CDR3 length: 13 residues. Trimming left V 5 bases short and J 0 bases short, with 8 bases between. Per germline, CDR1 SQVTM and CDR2 ANQGSEA. DNA of the CDR3: TGCAGCGTTATGAAGAGCTCTGGAAACACCATATATTTT. Its translation: CSVMKSSGNTIYF.

This rearrangement joins TRBV7-9 to TRBJ2-7; 9 bases fit TRBD1. The CDR3 consists of 14 residues. Losses at the gene ends were 4 bases for V and 5 bases for J; bases not matched to a gene: 6. The germline gives CDR1 SEHNR, CDR2 FQNEAQ (reference sequence). This CDR3 reads CASSSDRGGNEQYF. The CDR3 coding sequence is TGTGCCAGCAGCTCGGACAGGGGAGGGAACGAGCAGTACTTC.

The chain employs TRBV5-1 and TRBJ2-1, with a weak D call TRBD2 (6 bases). CDR3 length: 13 residues. Trimming cost V 6 bases and J 6 bases, with 13 bases left between them. Germline V lookup: CDR1 SGHRS, CDR2 YFSETQ. The CDR3 spells CASTEGSGNEQFF. In nucleotides, the CDR3 is TGCGCCAGCACGGAGGGATCAGGCAATGAGCAGTTCTTC.

The rearrangement links TRBV27 to TRBJ2-1; TRBD2 matches 7 bases. V was clipped by 2 bases and J by 7 bases; unmatched bases: 8. Germline CDR1 is MNHEY and CDR2 is SMNVEV (reference sequence). This CDR3 has 15 residues. The CDR3 reads CASSLLRGEENEQFF. CDR3 bases: TGTGCCAGCAGTTTACTCCGGGGGGAGGAGAATGAGCAGTTCTTC.

The chain employs TRBV25-1 and TRBJ2-7; no clear D. Trimming took off 6 bases at V and 3 bases at J, with 12 bases between the two ends. CDR1 MGHDK and CDR2 SYGVNS come from the germline V gene. The length of the CDR3 is 13 residues. CDR3 region: CASSTAGGYEQYF. The CDR3 region has the DNA TGTGCCAGCAGCACGGCCGGCGGCTACGAGCAGTACTTC.

The V and J genes are TRBV5-1 and TRBJ2-1; possible D gene TRBD2, 5 bases. The V and J ends lost 8 bases and 8 bases respectively, with 20 bases between them. The CDR3 contains 14 residues. Germline loops: CDR1 SGHRS, CDR2 YFSETQ. This CDR3 reads CASTIRGTDDEQFF. The DNA of the CDR3 is TGCGCCAGTACGATCCGGGGTACTGACGATGAGCAGTTCTTC.

The V call is TRBV19, the J call TRBJ2-4; TRBD2 is a possible D gene (7 bases). The CDR3 length is 15 residues. CDR1 and CDR2 from the germline V gene are LNHDA and SQIVND (reference sequence). The ends were cut back, 8 bases at V and 8 bases at J, with 22 bases in the middle. CDR3 protein: CASANKGGFTDIQYF. The CDR3 nucleotides read TGTGCCAGTGCCAATAAGGGGGGGTTTACGGACATTCAGTACTTC.

Only a few counts were recorded for this clone. The V call is TRBV25-1, the J call TRBJ1-3; D is uncertain. The CDR3 loop spans 11 amino acids. Germline CDR1 MGHDK, CDR2 SYGVNS. V lost 10 bases to trimming and J lost 2 bases, with 6 bases between them. The CDR3 here is CATRAGNTIYF. CDR3 coding DNA: TGTGCCACCCGGGCTGGAAACACCATATATTTT.

This chain uses TRBV19 with TRBJ1-4; D perhaps matches TRBD1 (5 bases). The CDR3 spans 13 residues. V lost 1 base to trimming and J lost 14 bases, with 14 bases between them. Germline-derived CDR1 and CDR2 are LNHDA and SQIVND (reference sequence). The CDR3 spells CASSIGSRDFLFF. The CDR3 DNA sequence: TGTGCCAGTAGTATAGGGTCCAGGGACTTCCTGTTTTTT.

The gene calls are TRBV5-1 and TRBJ1-1; TRBD1 matches 10 bases. Germline loops: CDR1 SGHRS, CDR2 YFSETQ. The trim removed 7 bases at V and 4 bases at J, leaving 4 bases unmatched. The CDR3 covers 13 residues. The DNA of the CDR3 is TGCGCCAGCCGACAGGGGGCAAGCACTGAAGCTTTCTTT. Its protein is CASRQGASTEAFF.

The chain uses TRBV30 and TRBJ1-6; D not certain. CDR1 and CDR2 (germline): GTSNPN, SVGIG (reference sequence). Trimming took off 3 bases at V and 0 bases at J, with 12 bases between the two ends. This CDR3 has 16 residues. The CDR3 spells CAWSPEVSSYNSPLHF. CDR3 in DNA: TGTGCCTGGAGCCCAGAGGTTAGCTCCTATAATTCACCCCTCCACTTT.